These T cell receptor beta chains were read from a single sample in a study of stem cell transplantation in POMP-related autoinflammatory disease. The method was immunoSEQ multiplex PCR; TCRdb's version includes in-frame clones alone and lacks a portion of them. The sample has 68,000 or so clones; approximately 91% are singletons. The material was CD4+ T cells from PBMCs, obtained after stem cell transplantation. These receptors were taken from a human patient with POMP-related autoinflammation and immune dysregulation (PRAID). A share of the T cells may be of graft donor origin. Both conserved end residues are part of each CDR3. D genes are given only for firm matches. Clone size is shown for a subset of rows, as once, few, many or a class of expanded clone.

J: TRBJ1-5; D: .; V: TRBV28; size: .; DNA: TGTGCCAGCATCGGGGTGAATCAGCCCCAGCATTTT; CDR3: CASIGVNQPQHF
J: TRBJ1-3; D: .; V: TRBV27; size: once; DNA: TGTGCCAGCAGTTTACTTTCTGGAAACATCATATATTTT; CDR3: CASSLLSGNIIYF
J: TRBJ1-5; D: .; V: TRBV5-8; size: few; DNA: TGTGCCAGCAGCTTGGGCAGGGTTAGTCAGCCCCAGCATTTT; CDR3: CASSLGRVSQPQHF
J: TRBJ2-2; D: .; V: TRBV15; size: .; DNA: TGTGCCACCAGCAGAGATAGGCGGCAGAGGAACACCGGGGAGCTGTTTTTT; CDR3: CATSRDRRQRNTGELFF
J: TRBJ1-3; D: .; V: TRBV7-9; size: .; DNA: TGTGCCAGCAGCTTACAGGGGAGTCCTGGAAACACCATATATTTT; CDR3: CASSLQGSPGNTIYF
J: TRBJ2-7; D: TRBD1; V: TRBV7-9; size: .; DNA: TGTGCCAGCAGCTTAGCGTGGATCTTGACAGGGTTGGACGAGCAGTACTTC; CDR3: CASSLAWILTGLDEQYF
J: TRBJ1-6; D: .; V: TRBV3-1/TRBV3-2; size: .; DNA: TGTGCCAGCAGCCAAGATACAAATTCACCCCTCCACTTT; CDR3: CASSQDTNSPLHF
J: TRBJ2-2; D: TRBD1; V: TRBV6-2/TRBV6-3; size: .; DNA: TGTGCCAGCAGCCCGGGGACCGGGACAGGGGGGGCCGGGGAGCTGTTTTTT; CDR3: CASSPGTGTGGAGELFF
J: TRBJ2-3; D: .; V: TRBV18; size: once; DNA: TGTGCCAGCTCACCACCATCTCTGGAGACGCAGTATTTT; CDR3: CASSPPSLETQYF
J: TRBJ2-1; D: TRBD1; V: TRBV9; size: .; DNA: TGTGCCAGCAGCGTAGAGGCGAGGGGGCATGAGCAGTTCTTC; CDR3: CASSVEARGHEQFF
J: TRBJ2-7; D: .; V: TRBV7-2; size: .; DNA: TGTGCCAGCAGCTTACGCTCTGGGGACGGCCACTACGAGCAGTACTTC; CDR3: CASSLRSGDGHYEQYF
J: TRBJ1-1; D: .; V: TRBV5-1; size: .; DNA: TGCGCCAGCAGCTTGGGCAGGGCGGGTGAAGCTTTCTTT; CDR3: CASSLGRAGEAFF
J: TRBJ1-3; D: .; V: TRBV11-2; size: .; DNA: TGTGCCAGCAGCTTCGGGGGTGGAAACACCATATATTTT; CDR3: CASSFGGGNTIYF
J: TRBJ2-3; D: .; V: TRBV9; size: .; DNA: TGTGCCAGCAGCGTAGGGCCGGGTCTCGACACAGATACGCAGTATTTT; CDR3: CASSVGPGLDTDTQYF
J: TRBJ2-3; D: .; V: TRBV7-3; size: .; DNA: TGTGCCAGCAGGGCCAGGGATTCAGATACGCAGTATTTT; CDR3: CASRARDSDTQYF
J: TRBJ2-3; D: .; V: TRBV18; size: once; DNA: TGTGCCAGCTCACCACCCCTCACAGATACGCAGTATTTT; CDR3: CASSPPLTDTQYF
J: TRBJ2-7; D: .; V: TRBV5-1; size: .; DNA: TGCGCCAGCAGCCCCCTCTCGAGGGACGAGCAGTACTTC; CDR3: CASSPLSRDEQYF
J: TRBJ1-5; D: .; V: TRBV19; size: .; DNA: TGTGCCAGTAGGGGCCTAAACGGGATTTCCGATCAGCCCCAGCATTTT; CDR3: CASRGLNGISDQPQHF
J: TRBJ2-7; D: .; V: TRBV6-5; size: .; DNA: TGTGCCAGCAAAAACAGGGCCCCTAGCGAGCAGTACTTC; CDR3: CASKNRAPSEQYF
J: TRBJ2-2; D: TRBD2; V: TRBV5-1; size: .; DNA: TGCGCCAGCAGCCCGGGGGGGACGAACACCGGGGAGCTGTTTTTT; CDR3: CASSPGGTNTGELFF
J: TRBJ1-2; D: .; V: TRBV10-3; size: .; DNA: TGTGCCATCAGTGAAGGTAGCCAGGAGGCTAACTATGGCTACACCTTC; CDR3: CAISEGSQEANYGYTF
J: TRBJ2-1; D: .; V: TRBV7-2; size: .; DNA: TGTGCCAGCAGCAAATCGGCTAGGGGTCGTCGATACAATGAGCAGTTCTTC; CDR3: CASSKSARGRRYNEQFF
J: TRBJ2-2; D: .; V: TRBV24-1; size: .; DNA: TGTGCCACCAGTGATTTGACGGTCGGGGAGCTGTTTTTT; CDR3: CATSDLTVGELFF
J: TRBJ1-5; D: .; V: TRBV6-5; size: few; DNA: TGTGCCAGCAGTTATTTGACCGGGGATCAGCCCCAGCATTTT; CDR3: CASSYLTGDQPQHF
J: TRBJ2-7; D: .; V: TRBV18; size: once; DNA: TGTGCCAGCTCACCACCTAACGGTCGTGGCGACGAGCAGTACTTC; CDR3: CASSPPNGRGDEQYF
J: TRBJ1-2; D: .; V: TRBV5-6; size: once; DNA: TGTGCCAGCAGCTTAATAGGGGGTTTCTATGGCTACACCTTC; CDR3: CASSLIGGFYGYTF
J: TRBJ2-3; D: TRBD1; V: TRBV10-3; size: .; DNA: TGTGCCATCAGGGACAGGGGAGGGGATACGCAGTATTTT; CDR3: CAIRDRGGDTQYF
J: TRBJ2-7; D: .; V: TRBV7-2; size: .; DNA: TGTGCCAGCAGCTTAGTGGTGGGGGAGGCCTACGAGCAGTACTTC; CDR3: CASSLVVGEAYEQYF
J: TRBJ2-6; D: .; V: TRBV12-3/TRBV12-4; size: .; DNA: TGTGCAGGGAGGATCTCTGGGGCCAACGTCCTGACTTTC; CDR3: CAGRISGANVLTF
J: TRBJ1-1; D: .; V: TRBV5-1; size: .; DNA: TGCGCCAGCAGCTTCCGGGGCATGAACACTGAAGCTTTCTTT; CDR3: CASSFRGMNTEAFF
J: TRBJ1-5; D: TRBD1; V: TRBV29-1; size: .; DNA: TGCAGCGTCGGCACAGGGGGCATTGGTCAGCCCCAGCATTTT; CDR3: CSVGTGGIGQPQHF
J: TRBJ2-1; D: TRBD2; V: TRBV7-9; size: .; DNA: TGTGCCAGCAGCCCGAGAGCGGGGCTCTACAATGAGCAGTTCTTC; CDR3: CASSPRAGLYNEQFF
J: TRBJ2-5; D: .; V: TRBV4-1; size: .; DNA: TGCGCCAGCAGCCAAGATCAGGGAAGGCAAGAGACCCAGTACTTC; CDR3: CASSQDQGRQETQYF
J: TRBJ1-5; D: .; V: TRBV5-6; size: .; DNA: TGTGCCAGCAGCTTCGGATTGGATCAGCCCCAGCATTTT; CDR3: CASSFGLDQPQHF
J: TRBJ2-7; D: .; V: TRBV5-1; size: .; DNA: TGCGCCAGCAGCTTGTGGACAGTGGGGTCCGAGCAGTACTTC; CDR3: CASSLWTVGSEQYF
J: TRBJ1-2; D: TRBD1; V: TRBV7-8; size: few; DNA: TGTGCCAGCACCGATCGACAGGGGGCGAAGGGCTACACCTTC; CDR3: CASTDRQGAKGYTF
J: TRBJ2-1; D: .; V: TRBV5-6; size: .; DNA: TGTGCCAGCAGCCCAGGACAGTTTTACAATGAGCAGTTCTTC; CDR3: CASSPGQFYNEQFF
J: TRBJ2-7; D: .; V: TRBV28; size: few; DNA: TGTGCCAGCAGTTCACCCGCGAGACGGCAGTACTTC; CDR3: CASSSPARRQYF
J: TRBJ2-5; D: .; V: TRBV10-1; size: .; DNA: TGCGCCAGCAGTGATGGGGGGGGGCCGGGAGAGACCCAGTACTTC; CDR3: CASSDGGGPGETQYF
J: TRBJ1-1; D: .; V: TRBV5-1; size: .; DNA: TGCGCCAGCAGCTTACCGGGACGGAGTTTGAACACTGAAGCTTTCTTT; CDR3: CASSLPGRSLNTEAFF
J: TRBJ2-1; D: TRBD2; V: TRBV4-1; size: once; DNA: TGCGCCAGCAGCCAAGACAAGGGACTAGCGCGAGAGTTCTTC; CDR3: CASSQDKGLAREFF
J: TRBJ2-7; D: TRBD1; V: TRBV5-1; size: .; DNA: TGCGCCAGCAGCTTGGGAGGACAGGGGGCCGCCGAGCAGTACTTC; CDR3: CASSLGGQGAAEQYF
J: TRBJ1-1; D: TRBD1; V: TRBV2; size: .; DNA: TGTGCCAGTACCGGGACAGTGAACACTGAAGCTTTCTTT; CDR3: CASTGTVNTEAFF
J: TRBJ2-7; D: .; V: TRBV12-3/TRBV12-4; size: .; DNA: TGTGCCACCGCGACTGGCTCCTACGAGCAGTACTTC; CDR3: CATATGSYEQYF
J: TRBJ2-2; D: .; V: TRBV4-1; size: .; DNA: TGCGCCAGCAGCCAAGATCTTGTGACGTTATTCACCGGGGAGCTGTTTTTT; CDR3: CASSQDLVTLFTGELFF
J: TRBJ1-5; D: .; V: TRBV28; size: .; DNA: TGTGCCAGCAGTTTAATCCCAGGCCCGAGTCATCCGCCCCAGCATTTT; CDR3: CASSLIPGPSHPPQHF
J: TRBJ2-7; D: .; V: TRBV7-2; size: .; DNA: TGTGCCAGCAGCTTTATAGGGGGGAACCACGAGCAGTACTTC; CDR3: CASSFIGGNHEQYF
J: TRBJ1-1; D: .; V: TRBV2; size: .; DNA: TGTGCCAGCGCAGGGTTTGCTGAAGCTTTCTTT; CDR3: CASAGFAEAFF
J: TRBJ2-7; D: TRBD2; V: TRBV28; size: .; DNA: TGTGCCAGCAGTTTAGGGGGACTACCCCCCTACGAGCAGTACTTC; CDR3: CASSLGGLPPYEQYF
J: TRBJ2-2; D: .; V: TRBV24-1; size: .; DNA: TGTGCCACCTCGGGGCCATTGAACACCGGGGAGCTGTTTTTT; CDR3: CATSGPLNTGELFF
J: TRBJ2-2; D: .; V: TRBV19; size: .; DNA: TGTGCCAGTAGTGGAAGGACAGCGAACACCGGGGAGCTGTTTTTT; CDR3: CASSGRTANTGELFF
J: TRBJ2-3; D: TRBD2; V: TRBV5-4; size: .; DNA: TGTGCCAGCAGCCTCGGGGTAGCGGGGAAAGATACGCAGTATTTT; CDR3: CASSLGVAGKDTQYF
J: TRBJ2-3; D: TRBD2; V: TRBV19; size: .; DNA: TGTGCCAGTAGCCTGACTAGCGGGCTGGCAGATACGCAGTATTTT; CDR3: CASSLTSGLADTQYF
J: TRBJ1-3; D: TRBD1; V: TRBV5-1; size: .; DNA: TGCGCCAGCAGCCAGGACAGGGGGACGGGAAACACCATATATTTT; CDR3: CASSQDRGTGNTIYF
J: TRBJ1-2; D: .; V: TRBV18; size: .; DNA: TGTGCCAGCTCAGCTGAATGGACGGCGGATTATGGCTACACCTTC; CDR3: CASSAEWTADYGYTF
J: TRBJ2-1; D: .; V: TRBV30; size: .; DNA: TGTGCCTGGAGGGTCGCGGGTGTCCACAATGAGCAGTTCTTC; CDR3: CAWRVAGVHNEQFF
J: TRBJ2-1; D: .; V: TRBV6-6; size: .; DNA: TGTGCCAGCAGGACGGGAGTCGCCTACAATGAGCAGTTCTTC; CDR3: CASRTGVAYNEQFF